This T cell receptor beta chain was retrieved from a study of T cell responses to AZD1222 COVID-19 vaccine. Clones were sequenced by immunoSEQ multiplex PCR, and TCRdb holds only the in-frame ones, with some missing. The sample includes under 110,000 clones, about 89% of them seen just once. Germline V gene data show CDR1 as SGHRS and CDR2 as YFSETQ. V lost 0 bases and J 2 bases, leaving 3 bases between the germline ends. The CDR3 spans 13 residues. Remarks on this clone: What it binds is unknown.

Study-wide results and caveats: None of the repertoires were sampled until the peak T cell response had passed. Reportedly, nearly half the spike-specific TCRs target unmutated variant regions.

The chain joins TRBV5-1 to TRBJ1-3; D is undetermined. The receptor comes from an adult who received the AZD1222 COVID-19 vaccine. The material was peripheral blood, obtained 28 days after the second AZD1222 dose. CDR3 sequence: CASSLVPGNTIYF. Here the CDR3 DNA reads TGCGCCAGCAGCTTGGTTCCTGGAAACACCATATATTTT.